Listed here is a single TCR beta chain. Authors' methods: Nucleated cell number was recorded as an estimate derived from reference gene primer amplification. Data came from immunoSEQ multiplex PCR; TCRdb stores just in-frame clones and leaves some out. The V and J calls and clone size come from that table; D and trimming were worked out from the DNA. In the table there are 300,000 to 350,000 clones, approximately 86% of which are singletons. Germline CDR1 reads SGDLS; CDR2 reads YYNGEE. This CDR3 is built from 15 residues. V lost 4 bases and J lost 6; bases outside the gene matches: 12. This sample stems from a study of blood T cell repertoires in COVID-19. For the study at large: Sites across the United States, Italy and Spain contributed samples from acute and convalescent COVID-19. Sample material is recorded as cDNA or gDNA derived from T cells, B-cell-depleted T cells, or PBMCs.

Source material: peripheral blood. The TCR sequence derives from a man aged 18 to 29 with active or convalescent COVID-19. The chain uses TRBV9 and TRBJ1-2; 7 bases are a match to TRBD1. The CDR3 is CASSFAYTGVHGYTF. CDR3 sequence (DNA): TGTGCCAGCAGCTTCGCCTATACAGGGGTCCATGGCTACACCTTC.